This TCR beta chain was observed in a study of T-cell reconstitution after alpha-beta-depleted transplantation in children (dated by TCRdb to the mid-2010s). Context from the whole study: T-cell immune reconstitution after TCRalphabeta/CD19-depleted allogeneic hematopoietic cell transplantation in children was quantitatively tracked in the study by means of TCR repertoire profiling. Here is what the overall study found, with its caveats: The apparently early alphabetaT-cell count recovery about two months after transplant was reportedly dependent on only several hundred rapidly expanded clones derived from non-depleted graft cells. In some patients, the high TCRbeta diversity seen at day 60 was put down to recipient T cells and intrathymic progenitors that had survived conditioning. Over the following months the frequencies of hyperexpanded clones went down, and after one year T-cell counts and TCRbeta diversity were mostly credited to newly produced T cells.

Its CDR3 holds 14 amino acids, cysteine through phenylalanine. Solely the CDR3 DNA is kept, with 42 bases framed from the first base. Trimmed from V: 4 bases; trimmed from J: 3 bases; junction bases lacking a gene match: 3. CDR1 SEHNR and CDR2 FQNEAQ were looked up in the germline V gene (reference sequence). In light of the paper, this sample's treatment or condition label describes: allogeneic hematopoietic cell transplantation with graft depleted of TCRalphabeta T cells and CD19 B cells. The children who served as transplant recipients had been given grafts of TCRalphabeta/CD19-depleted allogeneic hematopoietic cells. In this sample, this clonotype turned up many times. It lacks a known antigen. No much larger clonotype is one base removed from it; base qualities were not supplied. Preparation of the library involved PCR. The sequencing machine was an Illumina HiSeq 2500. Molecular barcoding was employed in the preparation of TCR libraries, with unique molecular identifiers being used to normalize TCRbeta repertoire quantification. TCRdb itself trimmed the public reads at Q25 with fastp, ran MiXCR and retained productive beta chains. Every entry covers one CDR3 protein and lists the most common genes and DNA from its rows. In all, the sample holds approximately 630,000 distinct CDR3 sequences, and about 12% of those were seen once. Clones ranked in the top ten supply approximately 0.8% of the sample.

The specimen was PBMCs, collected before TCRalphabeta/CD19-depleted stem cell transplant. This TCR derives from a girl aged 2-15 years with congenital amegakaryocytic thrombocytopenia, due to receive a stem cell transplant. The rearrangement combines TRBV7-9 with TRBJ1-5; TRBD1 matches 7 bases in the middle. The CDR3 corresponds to CASSWTGLNQPQHF. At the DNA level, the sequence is TGTGCCAGCAGCTGGACAGGCCTCAATCAGCCCCAGCATTTT.